Sequencing of this T cell receptor beta chain was carried out in a study of cytomegalovirus exposure and HLA in healthy donors. The overall study: In a previous analysis, 120 million or so unique TCR beta sequences were found from roughly 180 million T cells.

CDR3 size: 14 residues. CDR1 is MRHNA and CDR2 is SNTAGT in the germline V gene. The V segment lost 3 bases and the J segment 5 bases; nucleotides outside the gene matches: 4. This clone was counted between two and nine times. The antigen is undetermined. Points from the study as a whole: A missense DCLRE1C variant was associated with V- and J-gene trimming of TCR beta chains in a later analysis, and an independent cohort replicated the association. Later analysis indicated greater clonal expansion among HLA-associated TCR beta chains than among equally common other chains. It was reported that the classifier diagnosed cytomegalovirus status with high specificity and sensitivity in both the original and validation cohorts.

PCR employed 60 Vbeta and 13 Jbeta primers. Using immunoSEQ multiplex PCR, the repertoire was profiled, and TCRdb retains in-frame clones only, with some absent. The data show 200,000 or so clones, about 80% seen once. The sample taken for sequencing was PBMCs. This receptor was identified in a man in his late teens or twenties in good health and CMV-seronegative. The chain carries TRBV6-4 and TRBJ2-1, with 7 bases identical to TRBD2. In DNA form, the CDR3 reads TGTGCCAGCAGTGAACTAGCGAGAAACAATGAGCAGTTCTTC. Its protein product is CASSELARNNEQFF.